This T cell receptor beta chain was found in a study of long-term antiretroviral therapy in people with HIV. Study-wide points: Once patients were on ART, diversity went higher but still fell short of transplant donor controls. Comparison with controls showed narrower CDR3 length ranges in HIV repertoires.

It was version v3.0 of the immunoSEQ assay that was run at survey level. Data came from immunoSEQ multiplex PCR; TCRdb stores just in-frame clones and leaves some out. The data show 48,000 or so clones, about 86% seen once. Note on this clone: What it recognizes is unknown. Within the sample, other DNA sequences also encode this same CDR3.

V dropped 2 bases and J dropped 4 bases, with 6 bases sitting between them. The CDR3 loop spans 13 amino acids. The germline CDR1 and CDR2 sequences are MDHEN and SYDVKM. The chain joins TRBV28 to TRBJ2-1; tentative D call: TRBD1 (6 bases). This material consisted of unsorted PBMCs, taken 0.8 years after starting antiretroviral therapy. This TCR was recovered from a woman younger than 30 with HIV. As DNA, the CDR3 is TGTGCCAGCAGTTTAGGACAGTACAATGAGCAGTTCTTC. It yields the protein CASSLGQYNEQFF.